A single sample is the source of the 16 T cell receptor beta chains below, sequenced in a study of shared clonotypes between healthy human individuals. The method was immunoSEQ multiplex PCR; TCRdb's version includes in-frame clones alone and lacks a portion of them. The data contain roughly 2.5 million clones, around 90% of them singletons. The sample comprised naive CD4+ T cells sorted from blood. Specified subset: CD45RA+ positively selected. These receptors were taken from a man aged 18-30 years in good health.

The J gene is TRBJ2-1, the V gene TRBV2, with 7 bases matching TRBD2. Losses at the gene ends were 8 bases for V and 2 bases for J; bases not matched to a gene: 3. CDR1 and CDR2 (germline): SNHLY, FYNNEI. This CDR3 region has 13 residues. Here the CDR3 DNA reads TGTGCCAGCCGGGGGAGGGCCTACAATGAGCAGTTCTTC. It is translated as CASRGRAYNEQFF.

V is TRBV6-1 and J is TRBJ1-1; D perhaps matches TRBD1 (6 bases). The V gene lost 1 base and the J gene lost 5 bases, with 11 bases spanning the gap. The germline CDR1 and CDR2 sequences are MNHNS and SASEGT. CDR3 size: 14 residues. The CDR3 loop is CASSEGTARTEAFF. The CDR3 bases are TGTGCCAGCAGTGAAGGGACAGCCAGAACTGAAGCTTTCTTT.

As for this clone: Other DNA sequences from this sample encode an identical CDR3 as well. The chain combines TRBV7-8 with TRBJ1-1; D is possibly TRBD1 (5 bases). The CDR3 totals 14 residues. With 4 bases removed from V and 1 base from J, the gap between germline ends came to 10 bases. CDR1 is SGHVS, CDR2 FQNEAQ, per germline. CDR3 residues: CASSSRVGNTEAFF. DNA for the CDR3: TGTGCCAGCAGCTCCAGGGTGGGGAACACTGAAGCTTTCTTT.

V usage is TRBV21-1 and J usage is TRBJ2-5; the D call of TRBD2 is as the table states it, not checked on the DNA. TRBV21-1 is recorded as a pseudogene. The CDR3 spans 16 residues. CDR3 sequence: CASSQGRLESPETQYF. CDR3 bases: TGTGCCAGCAGTCAAGGAAGACTAGAAAGTCCAGAGACCCAGTACTTC.

V and J are TRBV4-1 and TRBJ2-3, with 9 bases identical to TRBD2. The length of the CDR3 is 16 residues. Per the germline V gene, CDR1 is MGHRA and CDR2 is YSYEKL. With 5 bases clipped from V and 1 base from J, the junction kept 7 bases outside the gene matches. This CDR3 is CASSRIIAGGTDTQYF. CDR3 nucleotides: TGCGCCAGCAGCAGGATCATAGCGGGGGGCACAGATACGCAGTATTTT.

The chain employs TRBV19 and TRBJ2-3, with TRBD1 as a possible D gene (6 bases). CDR3 length: 15 residues. Trimming left V 5 bases short and J 3 bases short, with 15 bases between. Germline V lookup: CDR1 LNHDA, CDR2 SQIVND (reference sequence). The CDR3 loop is CASSVRQDRTDTQYF. The CDR3 nucleotides are TGTGCCAGTAGTGTTCGACAGGACCGGACAGATACGCAGTATTTT.

The rearrangement uses TRBV7-3 and TRBJ2-6; D is undetermined. The ends were cut back, 3 bases at V and 4 bases at J, with 10 bases in the middle. The CDR3 covers 15 residues. Looked up from germline, CDR1 is SGHTA and CDR2 is FQGTGA. The CDR3 sequence is CASSFTATGANVLTF. CDR3 nucleotide sequence: TGTGCCAGCAGCTTTACAGCCACCGGGGCCAACGTCCTGACTTTC.

The V and J genes are TRBV9 and TRBJ1-4, with D unresolved. This CDR3 comprises 14 residues. Trimming shortened V by 5 bases and J by 8 bases, and 16 bases separated the two germline ends. Germline assignment: CDR1 SGDLS and CDR2 YYNGEE. The CDR3 region is CASRDTQFGEKLFF. The CDR3 coding sequence is TGTGCCAGCAGGGATACCCAATTTGGGGAAAAACTGTTTTTT.

V gene TRBV6-5 combines with J gene TRBJ2-7; D not certain. CDR1 MNHEY and CDR2 SVGAGI come from the germline V gene. The CDR3 covers 15 residues. Trimming pared 7 bases from V and 2 bases from J, leaving 18 bases between. As DNA, the CDR3 is TGTGCCAGCAACCCAAGTCGAGCGCGGCCCTACGAGCAGTACTTC. Amino acids: CASNPSRARPYEQYF.

This clone was picked up one time. The CDR3 loop is CASSLGRSQETQYF. The CDR3 nucleotides read TGTGCCAGCAGCTTAGGTCGCTCCCAAGAGACCCAGTACTTC. This chain links TRBV5-4 with TRBJ2-5, with D unresolved. In germline, CDR1 is SGHNT, CDR2 YYREEE (reference sequence). The CDR3 totals 14 residues. The V gene lost 2 bases and the J gene lost 1 base, with 9 bases spanning the gap.

J is TRBJ1-4 and V is TRBV11-2; TRBD1 is a possible D gene (5 bases). Germline V gives CDR1 SGHAT, CDR2 FQNNGV. CDR3 size: 15 residues. The germline V and J ends were trimmed by 5 bases and 2 bases, with 12 bases remaining between them. Written as DNA, the CDR3 is TGTGCCAGCAGCCCCCAGGGAGGGACTAATGAAAAACTGTTTTTT. This gives the protein CASSPQGGTNEKLFF. The full variable domain, in which reference TRBV11-2 and TRBJ1-4 provide the parts outside the CDR3, is EAGVAQSPRYKIIEKRQSVAFWCNPISGHATLYWYQQILGQGPKLLIQFQNNGVVDDSQLPKDRFSAERLKGVDSTLKIQPAKLEDSAVYLCASSPQGGTNEKLFFGSGTQLSVL.

V and J are TRBV5-6 and TRBJ2-1, with 12 bases that match TRBD2. After removal of 1 base from V and 5 bases from J, the junction contained 7 bases not matched to a gene. Germline V lookup: CDR1 SGHDT, CDR2 YYEEEE. The CDR3 consists of 17 residues. The CDR3 nucleotides are TGTGCCAGCAGCTTGCTTGGACTAGCGGGAAATAACAATGAGCAGTTCTTC. This codes for CASSLLGLAGNNNEQFF.

This clone was seen a single time. V is TRBV18 and J is TRBJ2-7; a weak D match, TRBD2 (5 bases). The V end was cut by 2 bases, the J end by 6 bases, with 14 bases between. Germline V gene lookup returns CDR1 KGHSH and CDR2 LQKENI. The CDR3 consists of 14 residues. The CDR3 here is CASSPGVEAGEQYF. In nucleotides, the CDR3 is TGTGCCAGCTCACCAGGGGTAGAGGCGGGCGAGCAGTACTTC.

This chain links TRBV5-1 with TRBJ2-5; TRBD2 aligns across 7 bases. Germline CDR1 is SGHRS and CDR2 is YFSETQ. The CDR3 is made up of 14 amino acids. Germline trimming cut 4 bases from V and 1 base from J; bases unmatched to any gene: 4. The CDR3 spells CASSRSGVQETQYF. CDR3 coding DNA: TGCGCCAGCAGCCGAAGCGGGGTCCAAGAGACCCAGTACTTC.

This clone was picked up a small number of times. The rearrangement uses TRBV9 and TRBJ1-6, with 7 bases matching TRBD1. Germline V gives CDR1 SGDLS, CDR2 YYNGEE. The ends lost 3 bases at V and 11 bases at J; junction bases unmatched: 8. CDR3 length equals 14 residues. The CDR3 is CASSGGQVTTPLHF. The CDR3 DNA sequence: TGTGCCAGCAGCGGAGGACAGGTGACTACACCCCTCCACTTT. Together with reference TRBV9 and TRBJ1-6, the CDR3 gives the full variable domain: DSGVTQTPKHLITATGQRVTLRCSPRSGDLSVYWYQQSLDQGLQFLIQYYNGEERAKGNILERFSAQQFPDLHSELNLSSLELGDSALYFCASSGGQVTTPLHFGNGTRLTVT.

As concerns this clone: The sample holds other DNA sequences that translate to the same CDR3. The CDR3: CASSPPSVNTEAFF. DNA for the CDR3: TGTGCCAGCTCACCACCTTCCGTGAACACTGAAGCTTTCTTT. The J gene is TRBJ1-1, the V gene TRBV18; D gene uncertain. Germline V gene lookup returns CDR1 KGHSH and CDR2 LQKENI. The CDR3 has 14 residues. V shed 0 bases and J shed 0 bases, with 5 bases lying between them. The complete variable domain, with remaining parts taken from reference TRBV18 and TRBJ1-1, reads NAGVMQNPRHLVRRRGQEARLRCSPMKGHSHVYWYRQLPEEGLKFMVYLQKENIIDESGMPKERFSAEFPKEGPSILRIQQVVRGDSAAYFCASSPPSVNTEAFFGQGTRLTVV.